The TCR beta chain under discussion was sequenced for a study of OX40 agonist ivuxolimab in advanced cancers. Study outcomes and limitations: The antigen specificity of the peripheral T cells (those that were expanded) was not determined. More expanded clones were found, on average, in CD8+ than in CD4+ T cells.

About this clone: Antigen unknown.

TCRdb's copy holds only in-frame clones and misses some; the assay was immunoSEQ multiplex PCR. The sample lists 7,000 to 9,500 clones, approximately 91% occurring once. The CDR3 length is 13 residues. CDR1 is SGHRS and CDR2 is YFSETQ in the germline V gene. J lost 7 bases, V lost 4 bases, and 7 bases had no gene match. The TCR comes from an adult with an advanced solid tumor such as melanoma, head and neck, liver or kidney cancer. The specimen was CD4+ or CD8+ T cells sorted from blood, collected in a trial of the OX40 agonist ivuxolimab. The gene calls are TRBV5-1 and TRBJ1-2; 7 bases match TRBD1. In DNA form, the CDR3 reads TGCGCCAGCAGCACTGAGACAGGGTCTGGCTACACCTTC. Residues: CASSTETGSGYTF. Variable domain in full (rest from reference TRBV5-1 and TRBJ1-2): KAGVTQTPRYLIKTRGQQVTLSCSPISGHRSVSWYQQTPGQGLQFLFEYFSETQRNKGNFPGRFSGRQFSNSRSEMNVSTLELGDSALYLCASSTETGSGYTFGSGTRLTVV.